Listed below are T cell receptor beta chains from one sample, sequenced in a study of Ad26.COV2.S vaccination and SARS-CoV-2 variants. Profiled with immunoSEQ multiplex PCR; TCRdb holds only in-frame clones, not every one. The repertoire holds 400,000 to 450,000 clones, with 90% as singletons. Sequenced material: peripheral blood, taken in a trial of Ad26.COV2.S vaccine versus placebo. Receptors originate from a person aged 18-65 years who received the Ad26.COV2.S COVID-19 vaccine or a placebo. The CDR3 runs from the conserved cysteine through the conserved F or W. A D gene is named only where the DNA matches it firmly. Some rows have no size entry. The others give once, few or many, or a class for an expanded clone.

J gene: TRBJ2-5; clone size: .; V gene: TRBV11-2; D gene: .; CDR3 DNA: TGTGCCAGCAGCCCATCCCCCTCGACAGCGGCTCAGGGGACCCAGTACTTC; CDR3 protein: CASSPSPSTAAQGTQYF
J gene: TRBJ2-2; clone size: .; V gene: TRBV19; D gene: .; CDR3 DNA: TGTGCCAGTAGTGCCCCGGGGTTTACCGGGGAGCTGTTTTTT; CDR3 protein: CASSAPGFTGELFF
J gene: TRBJ2-2; clone size: .; V gene: TRBV27; D gene: TRBD2; CDR3 DNA: TGTGCCAGCAGTTTAGGGGGGGCGAACACCGGGGAGCTGTTTTTT; CDR3 protein: CASSLGGANTGELFF
J gene: TRBJ2-2; clone size: .; V gene: TRBV6-1; D gene: .; CDR3 DNA: TGTGCCAGCAGTGAAACTAGCTTCACCGGGGAGCTGTTTTTT; CDR3 protein: CASSETSFTGELFF
J gene: TRBJ2-3; clone size: .; V gene: TRBV7-9; D gene: .; CDR3 DNA: TGTGCCAGCAGCTTGGGACTCCTGGGGGAGGATACGCAGTATTTT; CDR3 protein: CASSLGLLGEDTQYF
J gene: TRBJ1-3; clone size: .; V gene: TRBV6-5; D gene: .; CDR3 DNA: TGTGCCAGCAGTTACTCGTATCCTGGAAACACCATATATTTT; CDR3 protein: CASSYSYPGNTIYF
J gene: TRBJ2-2; clone size: once; V gene: TRBV7-3; D gene: TRBD1; CDR3 DNA: TGTGCCAGCAGCAAAGACAGGGTGAACACCGGGGAGCTGTTTTTT; CDR3 protein: CASSKDRVNTGELFF
J gene: TRBJ1-1; clone size: .; V gene: TRBV7-9; D gene: TRBD1; CDR3 DNA: TGTGCCAGCAGAAAAGACTCCGGGACAGTAGATGAAGCTTTCTTT; CDR3 protein: CASRKDSGTVDEAFF
J gene: TRBJ2-7; clone size: few; V gene: TRBV5-1; D gene: .; CDR3 DNA: TGCGCCAGCAGGGCCAGCGTCTCCTACGAGCAGTACTTC; CDR3 protein: CASRASVSYEQYF
J gene: TRBJ1-4; clone size: .; V gene: TRBV18; D gene: .; CDR3 DNA: TGTGCCAGCTCACCGGAGGTGGACAAACTGTTTTTT; CDR3 protein: CASSPEVDKLFF
J gene: TRBJ1-2; clone size: .; V gene: TRBV5-1; D gene: .; CDR3 DNA: TGCGCCAGCAGCCAGGCTGACAGCTTTCCCTATGGCTACACCTTC; CDR3 protein: CASSQADSFPYGYTF
J gene: TRBJ2-1; clone size: .; V gene: TRBV5-1; D gene: .; CDR3 DNA: TGCGCCAGCAGCTTCCGTAGTCTTTCCTACAATGAGCAGTTCTTC; CDR3 protein: CASSFRSLSYNEQFF
J gene: TRBJ1-6; clone size: .; V gene: TRBV12-3/TRBV12-4; D gene: .; CDR3 DNA: TGTGCCAGCACGGGCAGGGCAAATTCACCCCTCCACTTT; CDR3 protein: CASTGRANSPLHF
J gene: TRBJ1-2; clone size: once; V gene: TRBV4-3; D gene: .; CDR3 DNA: TGCGCCAGCAGCCAGGCCGGGGCAACCAACTATGGCTACACCTTC; CDR3 protein: CASSQAGATNYGYTF
J gene: TRBJ1-2; clone size: .; V gene: TRBV28; D gene: .; CDR3 DNA: TGTGCCAGCAGTTCCCGGTTAGATGGCTACACCTTC; CDR3 protein: CASSSRLDGYTF
J gene: TRBJ2-5; clone size: .; V gene: TRBV15; D gene: .; CDR3 DNA: TGTGCCACCAGACAGGGTGGGCAAGAGACCCAGTACTTC; CDR3 protein: CATRQGGQETQYF
J gene: TRBJ1-6; clone size: .; V gene: TRBV7-2; D gene: .; CDR3 DNA: TGTGCCAGCAGCCCGACCGGGGTGAGGCGTTCACCCCTCCACTTT; CDR3 protein: CASSPTGVRRSPLHF
J gene: TRBJ2-1; clone size: .; V gene: TRBV27; D gene: .; CDR3 DNA: TGTGCCAGCAGTCGAAAACAGGGAAACAATGAGCAGTTCTTC; CDR3 protein: CASSRKQGNNEQFF
J gene: TRBJ2-3; clone size: .; V gene: TRBV14; D gene: TRBD2; CDR3 DNA: TGTGCCAGCAGCCAACGACTAGCGGGGTCCACAGATACGCAGTATTTT; CDR3 protein: CASSQRLAGSTDTQYF
J gene: TRBJ2-1; clone size: .; V gene: TRBV11-3; D gene: TRBD2; CDR3 DNA: TGTGCCAGCAGCTCCGGACTAGCGGTCAATGAGCAGTTCTTC; CDR3 protein: CASSSGLAVNEQFF
J gene: TRBJ2-5; clone size: .; V gene: TRBV9; D gene: .; CDR3 DNA: TGTGCCAGCAGCGTCCCTGGTCAGGGGCAAGAGACCCAGTACTTC; CDR3 protein: CASSVPGQGQETQYF
J gene: TRBJ2-3; clone size: .; V gene: TRBV28; D gene: TRBD1; CDR3 DNA: TGTGCCAGCAGTTCCCCCCTAGGACAGGGGGGTATTAGCACAGATACGCAGTATTTT; CDR3 protein: CASSSPLGQGGISTDTQYF
J gene: TRBJ2-5; clone size: .; V gene: TRBV6-2/TRBV6-3; D gene: .; CDR3 DNA: TGTGCCAGCAGTCGGACGTCCCTCCAAGAGACCCAGTACTTC; CDR3 protein: CASSRTSLQETQYF
J gene: TRBJ1-3; clone size: .; V gene: TRBV4-1; D gene: .; CDR3 DNA: TGCGCCAGCAGCCAACTAACGGTCTTCTCTGGAAACACCATATATTTT; CDR3 protein: CASSQLTVFSGNTIYF
J gene: TRBJ2-1; clone size: .; V gene: TRBV7-3; D gene: .; CDR3 DNA: TGTGCCAGCAGCCCCAAACCCCCCGACTGGCCTACGGACAATGAGCAGTTCTTC; CDR3 protein: CASSPKPPDWPTDNEQFF
J gene: TRBJ2-1; clone size: once; V gene: TRBV7-3; D gene: TRBD2; CDR3 DNA: TGTGCCAGCAGCTTCTCGGGAGGGTCCTACAATGAGCAGTTCTTC; CDR3 protein: CASSFSGGSYNEQFF
J gene: TRBJ2-1; clone size: once; V gene: TRBV10-3; D gene: TRBD2; CDR3 DNA: TGTGCCATCGGCACTAGCGGCGCGAGGGTTGAGCAGTTCTTC; CDR3 protein: CAIGTSGARVEQFF
J gene: TRBJ1-4; clone size: .; V gene: TRBV3-1/TRBV3-2; D gene: .; CDR3 DNA: TGTGCCAGCAGCCCGCGGGATGAAAAACTGTTTTTT; CDR3 protein: CASSPRDEKLFF
J gene: TRBJ1-2; clone size: .; V gene: TRBV19; D gene: .; CDR3 DNA: TGTGCCAGTAGTATTTATCCCCCTACAGGGTTCATCTATGGCTACACCTTC; CDR3 protein: CASSIYPPTGFIYGYTF
J gene: TRBJ2-1; clone size: .; V gene: TRBV15; D gene: .; CDR3 DNA: TGTGCCACCAGCAGGTCGCGATTGGAGCAGTTCTTC; CDR3 protein: CATSRSRLEQFF
J gene: TRBJ2-3; clone size: .; V gene: TRBV10-3; D gene: TRBD2; CDR3 DNA: TGTGCCATCAGTGAGCTTTGGCTAGCGGGAAAGATAGATACGCAGTATTTT; CDR3 protein: CAISELWLAGKIDTQYF
J gene: TRBJ2-7; clone size: .; V gene: TRBV29-1; D gene: .; CDR3 DNA: TGCAGCGTTGAAGGGGGGCAGGGAGGGCGAGGGGCCTACGAGCAGTACTTC; CDR3 protein: CSVEGGQGGRGAYEQYF
J gene: TRBJ2-5; clone size: .; V gene: TRBV5-1; D gene: TRBD2; CDR3 DNA: TGCGCCAGCAGCCCAACTAGCGTCCAAGAGACCCAGTACTTC; CDR3 protein: CASSPTSVQETQYF
J gene: TRBJ2-3; clone size: .; V gene: TRBV7-6; D gene: TRBD2; CDR3 DNA: TGTGCCAGCAGCTTACGGTCGGGGACTAGCGGGAGGTCGAGCACAGATACGCAGTATTTT; CDR3 protein: CASSLRSGTSGRSSTDTQYF
J gene: TRBJ1-2; clone size: .; V gene: TRBV18; D gene: .; CDR3 DNA: TGTGCCAGCTCACCCCGGGGCAGCGATGGCTACACCTTC; CDR3 protein: CASSPRGSDGYTF
J gene: TRBJ2-5; clone size: .; V gene: TRBV25-1; D gene: TRBD2; CDR3 DNA: TGTGCCAGCAGGGAGTATAGCGGGAGTGGGGGGACCCAGTACTTC; CDR3 protein: CASREYSGSGGTQYF
J gene: TRBJ2-5; clone size: once; V gene: TRBV5-5; D gene: .; CDR3 DNA: TGTGCCAGCAGCTCACCTCGGCGGCAAGAGACCCAGTACTTC; CDR3 protein: CASSSPRRQETQYF
J gene: TRBJ2-5; clone size: .; V gene: TRBV5-1; D gene: .; CDR3 DNA: TGCGCCAGCAGCTTGAACGGGAGACGGGAAGAGACCCAGTACTTC; CDR3 protein: CASSLNGRREETQYF
J gene: TRBJ2-5; clone size: .; V gene: TRBV27; D gene: TRBD1; CDR3 DNA: TGTGCCAGCAGTTTATCTCCGGACAGGCAGCAAGAGACCCAGTACTTC; CDR3 protein: CASSLSPDRQQETQYF
J gene: TRBJ2-2; clone size: .; V gene: TRBV7-6; D gene: .; CDR3 DNA: TGTGCCAGCAGCTTAGGCCCCCGGGGGCCGAACACCGGGGAGCTGTTTTTT; CDR3 protein: CASSLGPRGPNTGELFF
J gene: TRBJ2-7; clone size: .; V gene: TRBV29-1; D gene: TRBD2; CDR3 DNA: TGCAGCGTCGGTAGCGGGAGAGGCTACGAGCAGTACTTC; CDR3 protein: CSVGSGRGYEQYF
J gene: TRBJ2-7; clone size: once; V gene: TRBV4-3; D gene: TRBD2; CDR3 DNA: TGCGCCAGCAGCCAAACTAGCGGGGGTCTCGAGCAGTACTTC; CDR3 protein: CASSQTSGGLEQYF
J gene: TRBJ2-5; clone size: .; V gene: TRBV15; D gene: .; CDR3 DNA: TGTGCCACCAGCAGCCCGGGACCCCCTGGTGGGACCCAGTACTTC; CDR3 protein: CATSSPGPPGGTQYF
J gene: TRBJ2-1; clone size: .; V gene: TRBV5-5; D gene: .; CDR3 DNA: TGTGCCAGTGATGAGTTAGGGGCCGACAATGAGCAGTTCTTC; CDR3 protein: CASDELGADNEQFF
J gene: TRBJ2-7; clone size: .; V gene: TRBV7-2; D gene: TRBD1; CDR3 DNA: TGTGCCAGCAGCTTAACGACAGGGCGGGTTGACGAGCAGTACTTC; CDR3 protein: CASSLTTGRVDEQYF
J gene: TRBJ2-6; clone size: .; V gene: TRBV4-3; D gene: .; CDR3 DNA: TGCACCAGCAGCCAAGCCTCCACCCGACTAAACGTTGGGTCTGGGGCCAACGTCCTGACTTTC; CDR3 protein: CTSSQASTRLNVGSGANVLTF
J gene: TRBJ2-5; clone size: .; V gene: TRBV5-1; D gene: TRBD2; CDR3 DNA: TGCGCCAGCAAGGGCGGGAGAGGGCAAGAGACCCAGTACTTC; CDR3 protein: CASKGGRGQETQYF
J gene: TRBJ2-7; clone size: once; V gene: TRBV7-8; D gene: .; CDR3 DNA: TGTGCCAGCAGCCCCGATAAGGATCCCTACGAGCAGTACTTC; CDR3 protein: CASSPDKDPYEQYF
J gene: TRBJ2-3; clone size: .; V gene: TRBV5-4; D gene: .; CDR3 DNA: TGTGCCAGCAGCTCTCAATTCAGGGATGAGGGCACAGATACGCAGTATTTT; CDR3 protein: CASSSQFRDEGTDTQYF
J gene: TRBJ1-5; clone size: .; V gene: TRBV18; D gene: TRBD1; CDR3 DNA: TGTGCCAGCTCTCTCAAACCCGGGACAGGGTTCGATCAGCCCCAGCATTTT; CDR3 protein: CASSLKPGTGFDQPQHF
J gene: TRBJ1-2; clone size: .; V gene: TRBV7-2; D gene: .; CDR3 DNA: TGTGCCAGCAGCTTAGTCAGGGTGGGCTATGGCTACACCTTC; CDR3 protein: CASSLVRVGYGYTF
J gene: TRBJ2-4; clone size: .; V gene: TRBV7-3; D gene: .; CDR3 DNA: TGTGCCAGCAGCTTAGGCCCGCGGGACATTCAGTACTTC; CDR3 protein: CASSLGPRDIQYF